This T cell receptor (beta chain) was retrieved from a study of OX40 agonist ivuxolimab in advanced cancers. Study information: Allowance was made for prior anti-PD-1, anti-PD-L1 or anti-CTLA-4 therapy, and roughly 40% had some.

Worth noting for this clone: Its antigen is unidentified.

The germline gives CDR1 SEHNR, CDR2 FQNEAQ (reference sequence). Losses at the gene ends were 5 bases for V and 4 bases for J; bases not matched to a gene: 2. The CDR3 contains 13 residues. Sequenced by immunoSEQ multiplex PCR; TCRdb stores in-frame clones only, minus some. This sample yields about 69,000 clones, of which 87% are seen a single time; approximately 2.6% belongs to the top ten. Broader study findings: Compared with CD4+, CD8+ T cells on average had more expanded clones.

The TCR sequence derives from an adult with an advanced solid tumor such as melanoma, head and neck, liver or kidney cancer. This specimen was CD4+ or CD8+ T cells sorted from blood, taken in a trial of the OX40 agonist ivuxolimab. The chain couples TRBV7-9 to TRBJ1-5; 7 nucleotides align to TRBD1. This CDR3 is CASSKTGNQPQHF. CDR3 nucleotide sequence: TGTGCCAGCAGCAAGACAGGGAATCAGCCCCAGCATTTT. Full variable domain (rest looked up from reference TRBV7-9 and TRBJ1-5): DTGVSQNPRHKITKRGQNVTFRCDPISEHNRLYWYRQTLGQGPEFLTYFQNEAQLEKSRLLSDRFSAERPKGSFSTLEIQRTEQGDSAMYLCASSKTGNQPQHFGDGTRLSIL.